This T cell receptor (beta chain) was identified during a study of blood T cell repertoires in COVID-19. Study in general: Acute and convalescent COVID-19 specimens originated in the United States, Italy and Spain. T cells, B-cell-depleted T cells, or PBMCs supplied cDNA or gDNA.

The CDR3 is 15 amino acids. Trimming at V came to 4 bases and at J to 7 bases, leaving 10 bases not matched to a gene. CDR1 LGHNA and CDR2 YSLEER come from the germline V gene. The authors' processing: Reference gene primers were amplified, and this amplification served to estimate nucleated cell counts. Clones were sequenced by immunoSEQ multiplex PCR, and TCRdb holds only the in-frame ones, with some missing. That table supplies the V and J calls and clone size; D and trimming were determined from the DNA. The data show about 150,000 clones, with about 87% seen just once and about 2.6% held by the top ten.

The chain recombines TRBV4-3 with TRBJ1-2; 9 bases are a match to TRBD1. The source material was peripheral blood. This sequence was found in an elderly woman with COVID-19, enrolled during active disease. CDR3 protein: CASSRDGTGLSGYTF. CDR3 nucleotide sequence: TGCGCCAGCAGCCGAGACGGGACAGGGCTTTCTGGCTACACCTTC.